This entry lists 27 T cell receptor beta chains sequenced from one sample in a study of cytomegalovirus exposure and HLA in healthy donors. Primers included in the PCR were 60 Vbeta and 13 Jbeta primers. The protocol was immunoSEQ multiplex PCR, while the TCRdb copy is restricted to in-frame clones and leaves out a portion. The table has about 110,000 clones, less than 90% seen once. What was sequenced was PBMCs. The receptors were gathered from a man aged 50-59 years in good health and CMV-seronegative.

This clone was counted between two and nine times. The chain recombines TRBV13 with TRBJ2-5, with D hard to call. This CDR3 contains 17 residues. V was shortened by 0 bases and J by 1 base, with 15 bases between the two germline ends. Germline values: CDR1 PRHDT, CDR2 FYEKMQ (reference sequence). The CDR3: CASSLGNRRSRQETQYF. The CDR3 region has the DNA TGTGCCAGCAGCTTAGGAAACAGACGAAGTCGCCAAGAGACCCAGTACTTC.

This clone was counted once. The chain combines TRBV18 with TRBJ2-7; 8 nucleotides align to TRBD1. CDR1 is KGHSH, CDR2 LQKENI, per germline. This CDR3 spans 16 amino acids. V trimming: 2 bases; J trimming: 0 bases; junction bases outside the gene matches: 6. CDR3 coding DNA: TGTGCCAGCTCACCAAAGGGCCAGGGGGCCTCCTACGAGCAGTACTTC. This codes for CASSPKGQGASYEQYF.

The CDR3 coding sequence is TGTGCCAGCAGTCCTAAAGCTAGCGGGGTGTCCTACAATGAGCAGTTCTTC. Amino acids: CASSPKASGVSYNEQFF. This chain uses TRBV5-4 with TRBJ2-1; 9 nucleotides line up with TRBD2. Germline assignment: CDR1 SGHNT and CDR2 YYREEE (reference sequence). J was trimmed by 1 base and V by 5 bases; bases with no gene match: 10. The CDR3 covers 17 residues.

This chain links TRBV29-1 with TRBJ1-1; no definite D call. V lost 5 bases, J lost 3 bases, and 19 bases lay in between. Germline CDR1 SQVTM, CDR2 ANQGSEA. CDR3 length: 15 residues. CDR3 region: CSVYQGKGGHTEAFF. CDR3 bases: TGCAGCGTTTACCAAGGGAAGGGAGGTCACACTGAAGCTTTCTTT.

CDR3 coding DNA: TGTGCCTGGAGTGTAAATGCCGGGGCCCAGTACTTC. It specifies CAWSVNAGAQYF. The V gene is TRBV30, the J gene TRBJ2-5; maybe TRBD2 (5 bases). V lost 0 bases to trimming and J lost 9 bases, with 11 bases between them. Germline CDR1 is GTSNPN and CDR2 is SVGIG (reference sequence). This CDR3 is 12 amino acids long.

The chain is built from TRBV7-3 and TRBJ2-1; 8 bases match TRBD2. Germline CDR1 reads SGHTA; CDR2 reads FQGTGA. The CDR3 sequence is 13 residues long. Trimming cost V 5 bases and J 6 bases; bases outside gene matches: 3. The CDR3 reads CASSLTSVNEQFF. CDR3 nucleotides: TGTGCCAGCAGCCTGACTAGCGTCAATGAGCAGTTCTTC.

The chain has TRBV7-6 and TRBJ1-3; 9 bases are a match to TRBD1. The germline V gene has CDR1 SGHVS and CDR2 FNYEAQ. This CDR3 has 16 residues. J lost 1 base, V lost 5 bases, and 6 bases had no gene match. The CDR3 nucleotides read TGTGCCAGCAGCCAAACAGGGGGCGCTTCTGGAAACACCATATATTTT. Amino acid sequence: CASSQTGGASGNTIYF.

The rearrangement joins TRBV4-3 to TRBJ2-7; TRBD1 aligns across 9 bases. CDR1 and CDR2 from the germline V gene are LGHNA and YSLEER. Trimming took 3 bases from V and 4 from J; bases not matched to a gene: 1. The CDR3 runs to 13 residues. CDR3 coding DNA: TGCGCCAGCAGCCACGGGACAGGGTACGAGCAGTACTTC. Residues: CASSHGTGYEQYF.

This rearrangement joins TRBV14 to TRBJ2-1, with TRBD2 matching over 9 bases. V lost 1 base to trimming and J lost 4 bases; unmatched junction nucleotides: 5. Germline lookup yields CDR1 SGHDN and CDR2 FVKESK. This CDR3 comprises 16 residues. In nucleotides, the CDR3 is TGTGCCAGCAGCCAAGCCATAGCGGGAGAGTACAATGAGCAGTTCTTC. Residues: CASSQAIAGEYNEQFF.

V gene TRBV5-6 combines with J gene TRBJ2-7; D unclear. The CDR3 has 11 residues. V was cut by 3 bases and J by 2 bases, with 3 bases left in between. The V gene's germline CDR1 is SGHDT and CDR2 YYEEEE. CDR3 nucleotides: TGTGCCAGCAGCTCAGCCTACGAGCAGTACTTC. It specifies CASSSAYEQYF.

This chain joins TRBV10-3 and TRBJ2-3, with D possibly TRBD1 on 7 matching bases. CDR3 length: 17 residues. Looked up from germline, CDR1 is ENHRY and CDR2 is SYGVKD. Between the trimmed V and J ends, which lost 6 bases and 7 bases, there was a span of 26 bases. The CDR3 coding sequence is TGTGCCATCAGATCCCCCGACAGGGCCGGGACTCCAAATACGCAGTATTTT. Translated, it gives CAIRSPDRAGTPNTQYF.

The sample holds a few counts of this clone. The CDR3 DNA follows: TGCGCCAGCAGCTTGGCCGTACAGGCGAATGAGCAGTTCTTC. Protein: CASSLAVQANEQFF. The chain employs TRBV5-1 and TRBJ2-1; maybe TRBD1 (5 bases). V was cut by 0 bases and J by 7 bases, with 11 bases left in between. The germline V gene encodes CDR1 SGHRS and CDR2 YFSETQ. The CDR3 totals 14 residues.

CDR3 sequence: CASSLSLTPYEQYF. CDR3 DNA sequence: TGTGCCAGCAGTTTATCCCTAACTCCCTACGAGCAGTACTTC. V is TRBV28 and J is TRBJ2-7; D is unresolved. Germline lookup yields CDR1 MDHEN and CDR2 SYDVKM. The CDR3 has 14 amino acids. With 1 base removed from V and 2 bases from J, the gap between germline ends came to 9 bases.

The rearrangement joins TRBV19 to TRBJ2-1, with TRBD1 as a possible D gene (5 bases). Germline-derived CDR1 and CDR2 are LNHDA and SQIVND (reference sequence). V was pared by 2 bases and J by 9 bases, with 14 bases between. CDR3 size: 14 residues. DNA for the CDR3: TGTGCCAGTAGTATAAATAGGGGATGGGTTGAGCAGTTCTTC. The encoded protein is CASSINRGWVEQFF.

This clone was counted a few times. This chain connects TRBV28 to TRBJ1-1, with TRBD1 as a possible D gene (5 bases). V lost 2 bases, J lost 1 base, and 11 bases lay in between. The CDR3 sequence is 15 residues long. Germline V gene lookup returns CDR1 MDHEN and CDR2 SYDVKM. The DNA for the CDR3 is TGTGCCAGCAGTTTAAGGGGACTCCGGAACACTGAAGCTTTCTTT. Its protein product is CASSLRGLRNTEAFF.

This clone turned up a few times. This chain links TRBV6-7 with TRBJ1-5; no clear D. TRBV6-7 is sorted into the ORF group, with uncertain function. The CDR3 runs to 15 residues. V was pared by 0 bases and J by 4 bases, with 10 bases between. CDR3: CASSYSRAANQPQHF. The CDR3 DNA reads as TGTGCCAGCAGTTACTCGAGGGCAGCGAATCAGCCCCAGCATTTT.

In nucleotides, the CDR3 is TGTGCCAGCAGTCTCCAGGGGGGCTTAGATGAAAAACTGTTTTTT. It translates to CASSLQGGLDEKLFF. This chain joins TRBV28 and TRBJ1-4; TRBD1 matches 7 bases. The germline CDR1 and CDR2 sequences are MDHEN and SYDVKM. This CDR3 is 15 amino acids long. J lost 6 bases, V lost 5 bases, and 9 bases had no gene match. Complete variable domain (other parts from reference TRBV28 and TRBJ1-4): DVKVTQSSRYLVKRTGEKVFLECVQDMDHENMFWYRQDPGLGLRLIYFSYDVKMKEKGDIPEGYSVSREKKERFSLILESASTNQTSMYLCASSLQGGLDEKLFFGSGTQLSVL.

The rearrangement links TRBV5-6 to TRBJ1-1; possible D gene TRBD1, 6 bases. This CDR3 contains 17 residues. The germline V and J ends were trimmed by 4 bases and 4 bases, with 23 bases remaining between them. Germline V CDR1 and CDR2: SGHDT, YYEEEE. CDR3 DNA: TGTGCCAGCAGCCCTCTTACAGGGTTCGGCGGTTCCACTGAAGCTTTCTTT. Its translation is CASSPLTGFGGSTEAFF.

The chain combines TRBV6-4 with TRBJ2-7; 8 nucleotides align to TRBD2. Germline V gives CDR1 MRHNA, CDR2 SNTAGT. Trimming removed 0 bases from V and 5 bases from J; junction bases left unmatched: 21. The CDR3 length is 20 residues. The CDR3 is CASSDSPNRSTGGPLNEQYF. The DNA of the CDR3 is TGTGCCAGCAGTGACTCGCCAAATCGGTCGACGGGAGGGCCTCTTAACGAGCAGTACTTC.

The chain is built from TRBV28 and TRBJ1-3; D is possibly TRBD1 (5 bases). V was shortened by 3 bases and J by 0 bases, with 12 bases between the two germline ends. Germline CDR1 MDHEN, CDR2 SYDVKM. The CDR3 runs 16 residues. The CDR3 nucleotides read TGTGCCAGCAGTTTGGGGGGGTCTTCCTCTGGAAACACCATATATTTT. Translation: CASSLGGSSSGNTIYF. Variable domain in full (rest from reference TRBV28 and TRBJ1-3): DVKVTQSSRYLVKRTGEKVFLECVQDMDHENMFWYRQDPGLGLRLIYFSYDVKMKEKGDIPEGYSVSREKKERFSLILESASTNQTSMYLCASSLGGSSSGNTIYFGEGSWLTVV.

The V gene is TRBV11-2, the J gene TRBJ1-3; D is ambiguous. The CDR3 runs to 13 residues. From germline, CDR1 is SGHAT and CDR2 FQNNGV. The V and J ends lost 9 bases and 0 bases respectively, with 9 bases between them. The DNA for the CDR3 is TGTGCCAGTCCGGCAGGCTCTGGAAACACCATATATTTT. Protein: CASPAGSGNTIYF. The variable domain in full, with the rest retrieved from reference TRBV11-2 and TRBJ1-3, is EAGVAQSPRYKIIEKRQSVAFWCNPISGHATLYWYQQILGQGPKLLIQFQNNGVVDDSQLPKDRFSAERLKGVDSTLKIQPAKLEDSAVYLCASPAGSGNTIYFGEGSWLTVV.

This chain connects TRBV27 to TRBJ2-1; D is perhaps TRBD1 (5 bases). Germline V gene sequence: CDR1 MNHEY, CDR2 SMNVEV (reference sequence). This CDR3 spans 14 amino acids. V dropped 1 base and J dropped 9 bases, with 13 bases sitting between them. CDR3: CASSLFPLRGEQFF. The CDR3 DNA reads as TGTGCCAGCAGTTTATTCCCCCTAAGGGGTGAGCAGTTCTTC.

This chain joins TRBV11-3 and TRBJ2-1; 7 bases agree with TRBD1. Germline V lookup: CDR1 SGHNT, CDR2 YENEEA. The J segment lost 5 bases and the V segment lost 4 bases, leaving 8 bases of the junction unmatched. This CDR3 region has 15 residues. The CDR3 protein is CASSWMTGINNEQFF. The CDR3 DNA is TGTGCCAGCAGCTGGATGACAGGGATTAACAATGAGCAGTTCTTC.

A few counts support this clone. This chain joins TRBV11-3 and TRBJ2-7; a weak D match, TRBD2 (5 bases). Germline loops: CDR1 SGHNT, CDR2 YENEEA. Trimming pared 0 bases from V and 6 bases from J, leaving 9 bases between. This CDR3 is built from 13 residues. The CDR3: CASSLDAAGEQYF. Written as DNA, the CDR3 is TGTGCCAGCAGCTTAGATGCGGCGGGCGAGCAGTACTTC.

This chain links TRBV30 with TRBJ1-5; tentative D call: TRBD1 (5 bases). Trimming stripped 4 bases from V and 4 bases from J, with 14 bases between. The CDR3 covers 14 residues. The germline V gene has CDR1 GTSNPN and CDR2 SVGIG (reference sequence). CDR3 in amino acids: CAWTKGLTNQPQHF. Here the CDR3 DNA reads TGTGCCTGGACCAAGGGACTAACGAATCAGCCCCAGCATTTT.

This chain connects TRBV5-4 to TRBJ2-7; maybe TRBD2 (5 bases). Germline-derived CDR1 and CDR2 are SGHNT and YYREEE (reference sequence). V lost 2 bases and J lost 1, with 10 bases in between. This CDR3 comprises 14 residues. The chain's CDR3 is CASSLSGGSYEQYF. The CDR3 bases are TGTGCCAGCAGCTTATCAGGAGGTTCCTACGAGCAGTACTTC.

The chain employs TRBV5-1 and TRBJ2-1, with a tentative D call TRBD2 (5 bases). The CDR3 is 15 amino acids. The V and J ends lost 2 bases and 0 bases respectively, with 9 bases between them. CDR1 is SGHRS and CDR2 is YFSETQ in the germline V gene. CDR3 DNA sequence: TGCGCCAGCAGCTTCTCAGGAGGCTCCTACAATGAGCAGTTCTTC. It encodes CASSFSGGSYNEQFF.